This is a list of T cell receptor beta chains from one sample in a study of beta chain features in type 1 diabetes. Clones were sequenced by immunoSEQ multiplex PCR, and TCRdb holds only the in-frame ones, with some missing. The repertoire holds more than 300,000 clones, with over 9.5% as singletons. Sample: naive CD4+ T cells from blood. These receptors were collected from a woman aged 18-35 years with type 1 diabetes. CDR3s include the opening cysteine and the closing phenylalanine or tryptophan. D genes are given only for firm matches. Part of the rows lack a size; the others show once, few, many or a class for expanded clones.

NA	TRBV19	TRBJ2-3	TRBD2	CASSIASGSADTQYF	TGTGCCAGTAGTATTGCCAGCGGGAGCGCAGATACGCAGTATTTT
few	TRBV19	TRBJ2-2	NA	CASSILNTGELFF	TGTGCCAGTAGTATCCTGAACACCGGGGAGCTGTTTTTT
NA	TRBV15	TRBJ2-7	TRBD1	CATSNRGAGEQYF	TGTGCCACCAGCAACAGGGGAGCTGGGGAGCAGTACTTC
NA	TRBV7-2	TRBJ2-5	TRBD2	CASSSGGVETQYF	TGTGCCAGCAGCTCGGGGGGAGTCGAGACCCAGTACTTC
NA	TRBV11-2	TRBJ2-7	TRBD1	CASSSIRTGSDYSSYEQYF	TGTGCCAGCAGCTCCATTCGGACAGGGTCGGATTACAGCTCCTACGAGCAGTACTTC
NA	TRBV19	TRBJ2-7	TRBD1	CASRKTGQGVYEQYF	TGTGCCAGTAGGAAGACTGGACAGGGTGTCTACGAGCAGTACTTC
NA	TRBV5-1	TRBJ1-6	NA	CASSSQGYNSPLHF	TGCGCCAGCAGCTCGCAGGGCTATAATTCACCCCTCCACTTT
NA	TRBV5-6	TRBJ2-2	NA	CASGAGWRGNGELFF	TGTGCCAGCGGAGCAGGTTGGAGGGGCAACGGGGAGCTGTTTTTT
few	TRBV30	TRBJ1-5	NA	CAWSGSNQPQHF	TGTGCCTGGTCGGGTAGCAATCAGCCCCAGCATTTT
NA	TRBV30	TRBJ1-5	NA	CAWSKGGFWGDQPQHF	TGTGCCTGGAGTAAAGGCGGCTTCTGGGGGGATCAGCCCCAGCATTTT
NA	TRBV5-1	TRBJ2-5	NA	CASSLVFMETQYF	TGCGCCAGCAGCTTGGTTTTCATGGAGACCCAGTACTTC
NA	TRBV7-2	TRBJ2-7	TRBD2	CASSFTGGSYEQYF	TGTGCCAGCAGCTTTACGGGAGGATCCTACGAGCAGTACTTC
NA	TRBV30	TRBJ1-1	TRBD1	CAWSVGQGLLWRAFF	TGTGCCTGGAGTGTGGGACAGGGGCTCCTATGGCGAGCTTTCTTT
few	TRBV5-1	TRBJ2-5	TRBD1	CASSLGQFQETQYF	TGCGCCAGCAGCCTGGGACAGTTCCAAGAGACCCAGTACTTC
NA	TRBV29-1	TRBJ2-1	NA	CSVGQNYNEQFF	TGCAGCGTTGGACAGAATTACAATGAGCAGTTCTTC